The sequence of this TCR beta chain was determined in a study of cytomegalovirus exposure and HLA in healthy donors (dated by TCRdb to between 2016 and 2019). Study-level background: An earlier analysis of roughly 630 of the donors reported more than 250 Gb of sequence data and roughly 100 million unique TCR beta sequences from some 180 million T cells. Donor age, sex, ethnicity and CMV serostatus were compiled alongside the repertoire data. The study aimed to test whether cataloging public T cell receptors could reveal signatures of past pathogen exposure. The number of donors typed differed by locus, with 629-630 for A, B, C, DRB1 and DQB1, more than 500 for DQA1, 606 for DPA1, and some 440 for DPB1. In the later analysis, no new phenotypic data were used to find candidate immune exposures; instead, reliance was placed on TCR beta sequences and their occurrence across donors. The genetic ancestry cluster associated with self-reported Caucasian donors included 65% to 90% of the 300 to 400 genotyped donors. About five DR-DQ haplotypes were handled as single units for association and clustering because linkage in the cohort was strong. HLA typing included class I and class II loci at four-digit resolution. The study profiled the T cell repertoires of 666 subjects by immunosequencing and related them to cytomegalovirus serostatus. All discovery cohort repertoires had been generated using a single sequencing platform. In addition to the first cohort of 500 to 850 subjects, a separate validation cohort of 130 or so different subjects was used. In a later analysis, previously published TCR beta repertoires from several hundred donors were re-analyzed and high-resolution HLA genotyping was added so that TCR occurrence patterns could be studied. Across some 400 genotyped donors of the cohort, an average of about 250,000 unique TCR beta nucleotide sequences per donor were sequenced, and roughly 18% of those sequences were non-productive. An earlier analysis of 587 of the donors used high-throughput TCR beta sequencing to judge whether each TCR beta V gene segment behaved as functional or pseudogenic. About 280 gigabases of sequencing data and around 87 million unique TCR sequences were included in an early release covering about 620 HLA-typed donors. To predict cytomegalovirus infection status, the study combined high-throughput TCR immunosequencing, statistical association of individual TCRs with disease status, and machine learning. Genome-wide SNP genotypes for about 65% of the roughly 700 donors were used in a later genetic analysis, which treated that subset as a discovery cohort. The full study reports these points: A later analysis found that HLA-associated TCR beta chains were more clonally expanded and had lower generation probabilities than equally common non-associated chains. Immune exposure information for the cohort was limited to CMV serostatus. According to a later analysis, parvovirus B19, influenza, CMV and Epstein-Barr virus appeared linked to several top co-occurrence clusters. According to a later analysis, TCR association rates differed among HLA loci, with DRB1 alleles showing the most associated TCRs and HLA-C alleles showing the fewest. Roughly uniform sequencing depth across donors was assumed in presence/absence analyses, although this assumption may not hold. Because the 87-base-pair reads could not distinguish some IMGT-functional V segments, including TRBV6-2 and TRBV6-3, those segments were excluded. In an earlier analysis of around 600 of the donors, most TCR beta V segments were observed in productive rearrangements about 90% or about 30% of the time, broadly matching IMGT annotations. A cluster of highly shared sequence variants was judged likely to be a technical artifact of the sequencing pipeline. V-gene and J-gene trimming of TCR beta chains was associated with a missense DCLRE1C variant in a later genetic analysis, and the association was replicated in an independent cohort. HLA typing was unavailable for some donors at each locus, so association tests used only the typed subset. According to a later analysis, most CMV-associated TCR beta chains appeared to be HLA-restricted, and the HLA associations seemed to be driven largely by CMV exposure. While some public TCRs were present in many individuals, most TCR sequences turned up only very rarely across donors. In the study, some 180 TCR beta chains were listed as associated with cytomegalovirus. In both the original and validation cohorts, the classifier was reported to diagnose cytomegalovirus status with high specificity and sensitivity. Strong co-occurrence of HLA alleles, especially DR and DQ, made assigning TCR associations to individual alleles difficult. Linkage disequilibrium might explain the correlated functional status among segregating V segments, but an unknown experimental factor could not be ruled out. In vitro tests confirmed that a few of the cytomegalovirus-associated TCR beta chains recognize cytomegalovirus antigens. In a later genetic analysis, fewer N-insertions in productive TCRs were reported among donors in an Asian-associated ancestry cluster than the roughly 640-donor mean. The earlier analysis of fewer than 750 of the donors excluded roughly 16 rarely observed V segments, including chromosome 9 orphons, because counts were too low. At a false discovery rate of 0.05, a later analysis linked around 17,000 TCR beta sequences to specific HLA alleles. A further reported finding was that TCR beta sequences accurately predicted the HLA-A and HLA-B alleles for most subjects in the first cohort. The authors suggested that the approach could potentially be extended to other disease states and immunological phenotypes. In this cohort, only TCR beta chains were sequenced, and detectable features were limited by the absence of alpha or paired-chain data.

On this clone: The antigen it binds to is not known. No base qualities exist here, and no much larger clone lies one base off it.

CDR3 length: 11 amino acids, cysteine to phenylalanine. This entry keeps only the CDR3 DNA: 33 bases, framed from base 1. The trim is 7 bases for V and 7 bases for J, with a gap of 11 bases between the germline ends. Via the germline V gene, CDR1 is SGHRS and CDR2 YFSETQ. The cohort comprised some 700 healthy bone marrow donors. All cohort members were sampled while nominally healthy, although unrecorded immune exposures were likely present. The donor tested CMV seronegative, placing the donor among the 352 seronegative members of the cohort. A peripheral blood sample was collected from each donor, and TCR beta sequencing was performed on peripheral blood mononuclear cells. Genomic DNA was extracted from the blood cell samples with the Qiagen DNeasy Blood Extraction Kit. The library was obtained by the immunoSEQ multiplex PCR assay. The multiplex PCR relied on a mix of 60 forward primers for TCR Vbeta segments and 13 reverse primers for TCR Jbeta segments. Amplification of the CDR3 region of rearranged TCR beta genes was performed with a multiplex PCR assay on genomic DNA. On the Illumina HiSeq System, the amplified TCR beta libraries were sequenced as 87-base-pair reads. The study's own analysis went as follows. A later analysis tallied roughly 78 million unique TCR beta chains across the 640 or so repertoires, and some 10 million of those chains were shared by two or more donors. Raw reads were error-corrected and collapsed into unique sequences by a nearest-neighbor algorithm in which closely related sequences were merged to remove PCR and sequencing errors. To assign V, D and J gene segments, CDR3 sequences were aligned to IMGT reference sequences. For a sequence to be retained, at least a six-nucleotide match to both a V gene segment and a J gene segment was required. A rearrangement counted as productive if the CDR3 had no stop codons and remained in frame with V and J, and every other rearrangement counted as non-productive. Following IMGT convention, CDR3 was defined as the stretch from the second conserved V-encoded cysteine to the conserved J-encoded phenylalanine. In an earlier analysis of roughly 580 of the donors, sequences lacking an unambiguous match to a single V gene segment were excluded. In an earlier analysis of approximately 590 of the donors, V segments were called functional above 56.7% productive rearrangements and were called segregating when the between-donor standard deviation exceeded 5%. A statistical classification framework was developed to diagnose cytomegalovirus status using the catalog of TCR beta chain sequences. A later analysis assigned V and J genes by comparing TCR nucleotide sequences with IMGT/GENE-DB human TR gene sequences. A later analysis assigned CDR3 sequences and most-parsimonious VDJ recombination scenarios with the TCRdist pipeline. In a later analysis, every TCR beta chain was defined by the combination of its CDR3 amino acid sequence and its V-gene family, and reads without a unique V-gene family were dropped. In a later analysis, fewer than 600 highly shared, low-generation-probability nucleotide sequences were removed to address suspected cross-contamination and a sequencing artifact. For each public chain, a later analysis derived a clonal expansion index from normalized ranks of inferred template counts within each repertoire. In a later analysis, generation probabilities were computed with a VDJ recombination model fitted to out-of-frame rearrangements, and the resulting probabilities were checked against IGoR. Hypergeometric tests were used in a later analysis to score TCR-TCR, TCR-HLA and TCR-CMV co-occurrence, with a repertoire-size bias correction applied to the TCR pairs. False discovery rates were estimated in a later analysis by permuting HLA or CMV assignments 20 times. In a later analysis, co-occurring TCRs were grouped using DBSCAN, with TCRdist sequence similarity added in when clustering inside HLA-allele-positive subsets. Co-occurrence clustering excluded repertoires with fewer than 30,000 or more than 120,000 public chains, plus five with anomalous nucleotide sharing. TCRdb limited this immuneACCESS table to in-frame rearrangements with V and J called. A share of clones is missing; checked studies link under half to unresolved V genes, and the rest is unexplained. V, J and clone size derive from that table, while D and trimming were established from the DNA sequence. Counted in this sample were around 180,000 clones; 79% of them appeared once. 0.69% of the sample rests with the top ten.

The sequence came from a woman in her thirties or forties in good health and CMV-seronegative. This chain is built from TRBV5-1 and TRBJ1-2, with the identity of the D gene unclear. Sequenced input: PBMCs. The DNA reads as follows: TGCGCCAGCGGAGAGTTGGGTGGCTACACCTTC. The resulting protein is CASGELGGYTF.